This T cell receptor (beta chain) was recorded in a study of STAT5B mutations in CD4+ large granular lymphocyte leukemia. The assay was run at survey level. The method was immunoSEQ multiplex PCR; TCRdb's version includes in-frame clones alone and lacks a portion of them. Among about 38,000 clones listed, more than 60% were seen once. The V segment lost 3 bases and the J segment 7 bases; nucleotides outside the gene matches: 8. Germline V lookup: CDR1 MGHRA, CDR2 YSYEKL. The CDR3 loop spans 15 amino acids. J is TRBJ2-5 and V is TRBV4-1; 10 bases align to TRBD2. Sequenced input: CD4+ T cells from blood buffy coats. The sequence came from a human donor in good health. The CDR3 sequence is CASSQHLAGEWTQYF. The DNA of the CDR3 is TGCGCCAGCAGCCAGCATCTAGCGGGGGAGTGGACCCAGTACTTC.